The TCR beta chain described here comes from a study of T cells in Graves' hyperthyroidism and ophthalmopathy (dated by TCRdb to the late 2010s). Looking at the study overall: Peripheral blood samples were taken at initial diagnosis, before any treatment was given. To identify TCR V-J signatures that set the groups apart, the researchers used a discovery cohort of 100 patients, made up of under 50 with Graves' ophthalmopathy and 57 with stable Graves' hyperthyroidism. Prospective prediction of ophthalmopathy was tested in an independent validation cohort consisting of some 18 hyperthyroidism patients and some 16 patients who later progressed to ophthalmopathy. The roughly 100 discovery patients were randomly divided into training and test sets at a 7:3 ratio. In roughly six Graves' hyperthyroidism patients, the study also compared T-cell repertoires from thyroid tissue with T-cell repertoires from blood. After blood sampling, hyperthyroidism patients were treated with methimazole at a starting dose of 30 mg daily, and ophthalmopathy patients were treated with high-dose intravenous methylprednisolone. TCR Vbeta CDR3 sequencing of approximately 140 peripheral blood samples (approximately 44 ophthalmopathy, roughly 72 hyperthyroidism and roughly 17 progressor patients) is reported in the paper. Here is what the overall study found, with its caveats: Ophthalmopathy was separated from stable hyperthyroidism by a 13 V-J signature model, with about 88% sensitivity and roughly 81% specificity obtained in cross-validation and 80%/75% obtained in testing. In validation, the model predicted progression to ophthalmopathy a median of roughly six months before onset, with approximately 68% sensitivity and 72.22% specificity. No statistical method was used to fix the sample size in advance, and group allocation was not hidden from the investigators. Most expanded thyroid clonotypes (frequency above 0.001) were also detected in blood, suggesting blood repertoires may reflect thyroid immune responses.

The TCR beta CDR3 regions were amplified from the RNA transcripts. The first round of RT-PCR for the TCR CDR3 was performed with the HTBI primer set and the Qiagen OneStep RT-PCR kit. Libraries were constructed in a second round of multiplex PCR, after which size selection and purification were carried out. Libraries were sequenced paired-end with 100 bp reads on an Illumina HiSeq2000. Regarding the original processing steps: SOAPnuke was used to process the raw data, throwing out any read that contained adapters or uncalled bases, had a mean Phred below 15, or lacked an exact constant-primer or identifier match. COPE v1.2.5 was used to merge high-quality paired reads, and clonotypes were defined as unique nucleotide sequences. Clonotypes were aligned to IMGT TRBV, TRBD and TRBJ reference segments using MiTCR v1.1. Analysis was restricted to V-J combinations with a frequency above 0.0001, which covered just over 98% of repertoires. A TCS score was defined as the ratio between F50 (clonal expansion) and ExV (chaos), using BLOSUM62-based TCRdist between CDR3 peptides within each V-J. Welch's t-statistics and random forest reduced 450 to 600 V-J features to 13, which were used in a naive Bayes classifier (R e1071). In-frame beta chains were kept once TCRdb had trimmed the public reads at Q25 with fastp and called clones with MiXCR. Rows with a matching CDR3 protein are joined into one entry that keeps the most common DNA and genes. The V and J calls come from TCRdb's annotation, not from the publication. Across this sample there are 660,000 or so distinct CDR3 sequences, with 20% seen only once. The ten largest clones take up roughly a third of the sample.

As regards this clonotype: No cognate antigen has been identified for it. No base quality values were provided; no much bigger clone lies one nucleotide off.

Its CDR3 holds 15 amino acids, cysteine through phenylalanine. Only the CDR3 DNA stays, 45 bases, in frame from base 1. Trimming takes 3 bases off V and 1 base off J; junction bases not matched to a gene: 7. Looking up the germline V gene (reference sequence) yields CDR1 DFQATT and CDR2 SNEGSKA. Ophthalmopathy patients had moderately to severely active disease, with a Clinical Activity Score of 3 or more, a NOSPECS grade of 4 or more, and a disease duration of less than 3 months. Any patient with an uncontrolled infection, another autoimmune disease, pregnancy or lactation was excluded. Clinical symptoms, serum thyroxine and TRAb, thyroid ultrasound, and orbital computed tomography formed the basis for the diagnoses. PBMCs were isolated from more than 8 ml of fresh peripheral blood by Ficoll-Paque density gradient centrifugation. Trizol reagent was used to extract total RNA, and RNA quality was then checked on an Agilent 2100 Bioanalyzer.

The chain is made from TRBV20-1 and TRBJ2-3; 7 central nucleotides agree with TRBD1. The receptor was isolated from a young man with Graves' ophthalmopathy. The sequenced sample was blood. CDR3 reads: CSASSQGVGTDTQYF. The nucleotides are TGCAGTGCTAGTAGCCAGGGGGTCGGCACAGATACGCAGTATTTT.